The rows below give T cell receptor beta chains drawn from one sample of a study of quantifying T cell responses using KT2 cells. TCRdb processed the UMI-ligation and nested PCR reads anew with MiXCR; each CDR3 protein has one entry. The sample shows fewer than 40,000 distinct CDR3 sequences, about 7.3% of them seen only once. The sample consisted of PBMCs spiked with cells of the T cell clone KT2. The receptors were sampled from a human donor. CDR3s include the opening cysteine and the closing phenylalanine or tryptophan. The D gene is left open where the match is weak. Where a row states a size, it is once, few, many or the class of an expanded clone; other rows omit it.

size: many; V: TRBV28; J: TRBJ2-1; D: TRBD2; DNA: TGTGCCAGCAGTTTCCGGGGGGACGGGTATGAGCAGTTCTTC; CDR3: CASSFRGDGYEQFF
size: few; V: TRBV12-3/TRBV12-4; J: TRBJ1-3; D: TRBD1; DNA: TGTGCCAGCAGTATAACAGGGGCTGGAAACACCATATATTTT; CDR3: CASSITGAGNTIYF
size: once; V: TRBV20-1; J: TRBJ1-2; D: .; DNA: TGCAGTGCTAGTCCCTCGGGGGCGGTCGGCTATGGCTACACCTTC; CDR3: CSASPSGAVGYGYTF
size: .; V: TRBV6-6; J: TRBJ2-1; D: .; DNA: TGTGCCAGCAGTTACTCGGGTGGCAGATACAATGAGCAGTTCTTC; CDR3: CASSYSGGRYNEQFF
size: many; V: TRBV12-3/TRBV12-4; J: TRBJ1-2; D: .; DNA: TGTGCCAGCAGAAAGACAGGTCAAGTCCCGGGGCCTAACTATGGCTACACCTTC; CDR3: CASRKTGQVPGPNYGYTF
size: few; V: TRBV7-2; J: TRBJ2-5; D: .; DNA: TGTGCCAGCAGCCGAGGGGGGTGGGAGACCCAGTACTTC; CDR3: CASSRGGWETQYF
size: .; V: TRBV7-9; J: TRBJ2-3; D: .; DNA: TGTGACAGCAGCTTAGCGCGCACAGATACGCAGTATTTT; CDR3: CDSSLARTDTQYF
size: few; V: TRBV27; J: TRBJ2-7; D: TRBD1; DNA: TGTGCCAGCAGTTGGGGCCCCGGGACAGTGGGGTCCTACGAGCAGTACTTC; CDR3: CASSWGPGTVGSYEQYF
size: many; V: TRBV7-9; J: TRBJ2-1; D: TRBD2; DNA: TGTGCCAGCAGCTTAGTGGTCGCGGGAGACTACAATGAGCAGTTCTTC; CDR3: CASSLVVAGDYNEQFF
size: .; V: TRBV7-9; J: TRBJ2-5; D: .; DNA: TGTGCCAGCGTGGGCCCCCGGGACCGAGAGACCCAGTACTTC; CDR3: CASVGPRDRETQYF
size: few; V: TRBV7-9; J: TRBJ2-2; D: .; DNA: TGTGCCAGCAGCGGAAAGGCGAACACCGGGGAGCTGTTTTTT; CDR3: CASSGKANTGELFF
size: many; V: TRBV7-9; J: TRBJ2-3; D: TRBD2; DNA: TGTGCCAGCAGCTCCAGGACTAGCGGCACGAGCACAGATACGCAGTATTTT; CDR3: CASSSRTSGTSTDTQYF
size: .; V: TRBV7-3; J: TRBJ1-2; D: .; DNA: TGTGCCAGCAGCTTTTTTGGCTACACCTTC; CDR3: CASSFFGYTF
size: many; V: TRBV3-1; J: TRBJ2-1; D: .; DNA: TGTGCCAGCAGCCTGGGTAATGAGCAGTTCTTC; CDR3: CASSLGNEQFF
size: few; V: TRBV11-2; J: TRBJ1-6; D: .; DNA: TGTGCCAGCAGCTTAGTGCCAGCCCTTTCACCCCTCCACTTT; CDR3: CASSLVPALSPLHF
size: many; V: TRBV20-1; J: TRBJ1-2; D: TRBD1; DNA: TGCAGTGCTAGAACCGGGACAGGGGGCCGCGCAGACTTCTATGGCTACACCTTC; CDR3: CSARTGTGGRADFYGYTF
size: .; V: TRBV2; J: TRBJ2-7; D: TRBD2; DNA: TGTGGCAGCAGTGATGGGAGGGCCCGGTCCTACGAGCAGTACTTC; CDR3: CGSSDGRARSYEQYF
size: few; V: TRBV2; J: TRBJ1-5; D: .; DNA: TGTGCCAGCAGTGCTGGGAGAGGCAATCAGCCCCAGCATTTT; CDR3: CASSAGRGNQPQHF
size: many; V: TRBV3-1; J: TRBJ2-3; D: .; DNA: TGTGCCAGCAGCCAAGCCCTAGGAGCGGGCGGCACAGATACGCAGTATTTT; CDR3: CASSQALGAGGTDTQYF
size: few; V: TRBV30; J: TRBJ2-5; D: .; DNA: TGTGCCCGGGGGTCTCAAGAGACCCAGTACTTC; CDR3: CARGSQETQYF
size: few; V: TRBV7-8; J: TRBJ2-5; D: .; DNA: TGTGCCAGCAGCCGATTGGGGACCTTCGGAGAGACCCAGTACTTC; CDR3: CASSRLGTFGETQYF
size: many; V: TRBV20-1; J: TRBJ1-1; D: .; DNA: TGCAGTGCTTCCTGGACGGGCTACAACACTGAAGCTTTCTTT; CDR3: CSASWTGYNTEAFF
size: many; V: TRBV7-2; J: TRBJ2-7; D: .; DNA: TGTGCCAGCAGCCCTTCAGGCTCCTACTACGAGCAGTACTTC; CDR3: CASSPSGSYYEQYF
size: many; V: TRBV19; J: TRBJ1-2; D: .; DNA: TGTGCCAGTAGTATGGACCCTAACTATGGCTACACCTTC; CDR3: CASSMDPNYGYTF
size: .; V: TRBV7-9; J: TRBJ2-7; D: TRBD2; DNA: TGTGCCAGCAGCTTATCAGCAGGGGCGGGGGGGCCGTACGACGAGCAGTACTTC; CDR3: CASSLSAGAGGPYDEQYF
size: many; V: TRBV24-1; J: TRBJ2-1; D: .; DNA: TGTGCCACCAGTGATTCCTCTAGGGGTGAGCAGTTCTTC; CDR3: CATSDSSRGEQFF
size: many; V: TRBV18; J: TRBJ1-3; D: .; DNA: TGTGCCAGCTCACCAATCCCCGGGACACCCAACTCTGGAAACACCATATATTTT; CDR3: CASSPIPGTPNSGNTIYF
size: few; V: TRBV2; J: TRBJ2-1; D: .; DNA: TGTGCCAGCAGTGAATCAAGGATTGGCGTTCATGAGCAGTTCTTC; CDR3: CASSESRIGVHEQFF
size: few; V: TRBV2; J: TRBJ2-1; D: TRBD2; DNA: TGTGCCAGCAGGGGTTTCCCCGTAGCGGGAGGGGGGAATGAGCAGTTCTTC; CDR3: CASRGFPVAGGGNEQFF
size: .; V: TRBV9; J: TRBJ2-6; D: .; DNA: TGTGCCAGCAGCGCTGGGGGAGCCTCTGGGGCCAACGTCCTGACTTTC; CDR3: CASSAGGASGANVLTF
size: .; V: TRBV29-1; J: TRBJ1-2; D: .; DNA: TGCAGCGCCCTGGAGCCGTCCGGCTACACCTTC; CDR3: CSALEPSGYTF
size: .; V: TRBV20-1; J: TRBJ2-3; D: .; DNA: TGCAGTGCTAGCCCTAGCACAGATACGCAGTATTTT; CDR3: CSASPSTDTQYF
size: many; V: TRBV24-1; J: TRBJ2-1; D: TRBD2; DNA: TGTGCCACCAGTGATAGCGGGAGGGTAGTTGAGCAGTTCTTC; CDR3: CATSDSGRVVEQFF
size: few; V: TRBV15; J: TRBJ2-6; D: TRBD1; DNA: TGTGCCACCAGCGCCCGGACAGGGGGCCTCGGTCCTTCTGGGGCCAACGTCCTGACTTTC; CDR3: CATSARTGGLGPSGANVLTF
size: medium-sized; V: TRBV6-5; J: TRBJ1-2; D: .; DNA: TGTGCCACCTCTTGGGATAACTATGGCTACACCTTC; CDR3: CATSWDNYGYTF
size: .; V: TRBV20-1; J: TRBJ2-1; D: TRBD2; DNA: TGCAGTGCTACGACTAGCGGGAGCTACAATGAGCAGTTCTTC; CDR3: CSATTSGSYNEQFF
size: many; V: TRBV6-5; J: TRBJ1-2; D: .; DNA: TGTGCCAGCAGTTGGAGAAGGCCAGCAGAAAATGGCTACACCTTC; CDR3: CASSWRRPAENGYTF
size: few; V: TRBV14; J: TRBJ1-1; D: TRBD1; DNA: TGTGCCAGCAGCCTACATGGGACAGGGGTGGGGAACACTGAAGCTTTCTTT; CDR3: CASSLHGTGVGNTEAFF
size: .; V: TRBV6-2/TRBV6-3; J: TRBJ2-2; D: .; DNA: TGTGCCAGCACCCTCACAGGAGAGGGAAACGGGGAGCTGTTTTTT; CDR3: CASTLTGEGNGELFF
size: many; V: TRBV7-8; J: TRBJ1-1; D: .; DNA: TGTGCCAGCAGCTTAGGAGGGGCGGGAAACACTGAAGCTTTCTTT; CDR3: CASSLGGAGNTEAFF
size: many; V: TRBV6-5; J: TRBJ1-5; D: .; DNA: TGTGCCAGCAGTCGCCACGGGGCCCAAGATCAGCCCCAGCATTTT; CDR3: CASSRHGAQDQPQHF
size: .; V: TRBV3-1; J: TRBJ1-4; D: .; DNA: TGTGCCAGCAGCGAACAGGTCTCCAATGAAAAACTGTTTTTT; CDR3: CASSEQVSNEKLFF
size: many; V: TRBV6-1; J: TRBJ2-7; D: .; DNA: TGTGCCAGCAGTTTCGGACAGGAGGGGAGCGAGCAGTACTTC; CDR3: CASSFGQEGSEQYF
size: medium-sized; V: TRBV20-1; J: TRBJ2-3; D: .; DNA: TGCAGTGCTAGTATGAGGGAAAAAGGTGGAGATACGCAGTATTTT; CDR3: CSASMREKGGDTQYF
size: .; V: TRBV2; J: TRBJ2-2; D: TRBD2; DNA: TGTGCCAGTGGACTAGCGGGAGGGCCGAACACCGGGGAGCTGTTTTTT; CDR3: CASGLAGGPNTGELFF
size: .; V: TRBV7-8; J: TRBJ2-7; D: .; DNA: TGTGCCAGCAGCTTAGAGGGCGGCCCAGTATCTTCCTACGAGCAGTACTTC; CDR3: CASSLEGGPVSSYEQYF
size: .; V: TRBV15; J: TRBJ2-3; D: TRBD2; DNA: TGTGCCACCAGCAGAGATAGAACTAGCGGAAATAAAGATACGCAGTATTTT; CDR3: CATSRDRTSGNKDTQYF
size: many; V: TRBV20-1; J: TRBJ2-1; D: TRBD2; DNA: TGCAGTGCTAGATCAACCCCGGGAGGGCCGGGAGTTGAGCAGTTCTTC; CDR3: CSARSTPGGPGVEQFF
size: .; V: TRBV6-5; J: TRBJ2-3; D: .; DNA: TGTGCCAGCAGTTACGGTGAGGGGAAGGTTACGCAGTATTTT; CDR3: CASSYGEGKVTQYF
size: .; V: TRBV13; J: TRBJ1-2; D: .; DNA: TGTGCCAGCAGCACCGGGGGCCACCATGGCTACACCTTC; CDR3: CASSTGGHHGYTF
size: many; V: TRBV11-1; J: TRBJ1-1; D: .; DNA: TGTGCCAGCAGCTTTCTGAACACTGAAGCTTTCTTT; CDR3: CASSFLNTEAFF
size: few; V: TRBV30; J: TRBJ2-7; D: .; DNA: TGTGCCTGGAGCCTAGAACCAGGTGCTACCTACGAGCAGTACTTC; CDR3: CAWSLEPGATYEQYF
size: many; V: TRBV29-1; J: TRBJ2-1; D: .; DNA: TGCAGCGTTGAACGCCGGGCTTCCTACAATGAGCAGTTCTTC; CDR3: CSVERRASYNEQFF
size: many; V: TRBV6-2/TRBV6-3; J: TRBJ1-2; D: TRBD1; DNA: TGTGCCAGCAGAGACAGGGGTCGGTATGGCTACACCTTC; CDR3: CASRDRGRYGYTF
size: few; V: TRBV12-3/TRBV12-4; J: TRBJ2-7; D: TRBD2; DNA: TGTGCCAGCAGTCCTACGGGACTAGCAGTATACGAGCAGTACTTC; CDR3: CASSPTGLAVYEQYF
size: many; V: TRBV5-5; J: TRBJ2-3; D: .; DNA: TGTGCCAGCAGCACCCGGGCGGAGACAGATACGCAGTATTTT; CDR3: CASSTRAETDTQYF
size: few; V: TRBV14; J: TRBJ2-3; D: .; DNA: TGTGCCAGCAGCCAAGATGCGGGCAGGGGCTCCACAGATACGCAGTATTTT; CDR3: CASSQDAGRGSTDTQYF
size: many; V: TRBV6-5; J: TRBJ1-2; D: .; DNA: TGTGCCATCGCGTCACAGGGTCGGGGCTACACCTTC; CDR3: CAIASQGRGYTF
size: .; V: TRBV11-2; J: TRBJ2-7; D: .; DNA: TGTGCCAGCAGTACGATGGGGTATCAATACGAGCAGTACTTC; CDR3: CASSTMGYQYEQYF